These T cell receptor beta chains were read from a single sample in a study of blood T cell repertoires in COVID-19. Profiled with immunoSEQ multiplex PCR; TCRdb holds only in-frame clones, not every one. The sample lists about 430,000 clones; approximately 90% were seen once. The sample taken for sequencing was peripheral blood. The receptors stem from a man younger than 35 with COVID-19, enrolled during active disease. CDR3s include the opening cysteine and the closing phenylalanine or tryptophan. A D gene is named only where the DNA matches it firmly. Expanded clones get a size class; other rows say once, few or many, or leave the size out.

.	TRBV18	TRBJ2-3	once	CASSPTTGRSADTQYF	TGTGCCAGCTCACCAACGACAGGCCGTTCGGCAGATACGCAGTATTTT
TRBD1	TRBV5-4	TRBJ2-7	.	CASSFQGDSYEQYF	TGTGCCAGCAGCTTCCAGGGGGACTCCTACGAGCAGTACTTC
TRBD2	TRBV30	TRBJ2-3	once	CAWSPGLAGVPGTDTQYF	TGTGCCTGGAGCCCGGGACTAGCGGGAGTTCCCGGCACAGATACGCAGTATTTT
.	TRBV7-6	TRBJ2-1	.	CASSSSFNEQFF	TGTGCCAGCAGCTCCAGTTTCAATGAGCAGTTCTTC
.	TRBV3-1/TRBV3-2	TRBJ1-1	.	CASSQEQGSTEAFF	TGTGCCAGCAGCCAAGAGCAGGGGAGCACTGAAGCTTTCTTT
TRBD1	TRBV27	TRBJ2-7	.	CASSPRQGVPYEQYF	TGTGCCAGCAGTCCTCGACAGGGTGTGCCCTACGAGCAGTACTTC
.	TRBV5-1	TRBJ2-1	.	CASSSGTYNEQFF	TGCGCCAGCAGCAGCGGTACATACAATGAGCAGTTCTTC
.	TRBV6-5	TRBJ1-2	.	CASSPGSYGYTF	TGTGCCAGCAGCCCGGGGTCCTATGGCTACACCTTC
TRBD2	TRBV11-2	TRBJ2-7	.	CASSSEVASGNYEQYF	TGTGCCAGCAGCTCGGAAGTGGCTAGCGGGAATTACGAGCAGTACTTC
TRBD1	TRBV10-1	TRBJ2-3	.	CASSPKGTGDTDTQYF	TGCGCCAGCAGTCCTAAGGGGACAGGGGACACAGATACGCAGTATTTT
.	TRBV18	TRBJ1-4	.	CASSLQGFGEKLFF	TGTGCCAGCTCATTACAGGGTTTCGGTGAAAAACTGTTTTTT
TRBD1	TRBV5-1	TRBJ2-7	.	CASSHRTGGYEQYF	TGCGCCAGCAGCCACCGGACAGGGGGCTACGAGCAGTACTTC
.	TRBV21-1	TRBJ2-1	.	CASSKSAGGSYNEQFF	TGTGCCAGCAGCAAATCGGCAGGGGGCTCCTACAATGAGCAGTTCTTC
TRBD1	TRBV29-1	TRBJ2-2	.	CSVGDRNTGELFF	TGCAGCGTTGGGGACAGGAACACCGGGGAGCTGTTTTTT
TRBD1	TRBV10-2	TRBJ2-3	.	CASSDGTGVPDTQYF	TGCGCCAGCAGTGACGGGACAGGGGTTCCAGATACGCAGTATTTT
TRBD1	TRBV24-1	TRBJ1-1	.	CATSGTGGRGTEAFF	TGTGCCACCAGTGGGACAGGGGGCAGAGGAACTGAAGCTTTCTTT
TRBD2	TRBV20-1	TRBJ2-1	.	CSASILKRLAGGESYNEQFF	TGCAGTGCTAGTATCTTGAAGCGTCTAGCGGGAGGTGAATCCTACAATGAGCAGTTCTTC
TRBD1	TRBV5-6	TRBJ1-5	.	CASSSRDRISNSNQPQHF	TGTGCCAGCAGCAGCCGGGACAGAATCTCTAATAGCAATCAGCCCCAGCATTTT
.	TRBV9	TRBJ2-3	.	CASSVATGTDTQYF	TGTGCCAGCAGCGTAGCTACAGGAACAGATACGCAGTATTTT
.	TRBV27	TRBJ2-7	.	CASSLSGTNTYEQYF	TGTGCCAGCAGTTTATCGGGGACAAATACCTACGAGCAGTACTTC
.	TRBV11-2	TRBJ2-7	.	CASSLDRGRTHYEQYF	TGTGCCAGCAGCTTAGACAGAGGGCGGACCCACTACGAGCAGTACTTC
.	TRBV4-2	TRBJ2-1	few	CASSHGGRNEQFF	TGTGCCAGCAGCCATGGGGGCAGGAATGAGCAGTTCTTC
TRBD2	TRBV11-2	TRBJ2-5	.	CASRGLAGVWETQYF	TGTGCCAGCAGGGGACTAGCGGGAGTTTGGGAGACCCAGTACTTC
.	TRBV27	TRBJ1-3	.	CASSPGTNRGNTIYF	TGTGCCAGCAGTCCCGGGACAAATCGCGGAAACACCATATATTTT
.	TRBV25-1	TRBJ2-3	.	CASSHLLWGEGDQDTQYF	TGTGCCAGCAGTCACCTTCTCTGGGGGGAGGGGGACCAGGATACGCAGTATTTT
.	TRBV12-3/TRBV12-4	TRBJ2-7	.	CASGSTTGEQYF	TGTGCCAGCGGGAGTACCACCGGCGAGCAGTACTTC
TRBD1	TRBV5-5	TRBJ1-5	.	CASSRLQGKAQHF	TGTGCCAGCAGCAGACTACAGGGGAAAGCCCAGCATTTT
.	TRBV12-3/TRBV12-4	TRBJ1-5	once	CASSLGGQPQHF	TGTGCCAGCTCCTTAGGAGGTCAGCCCCAGCATTTT